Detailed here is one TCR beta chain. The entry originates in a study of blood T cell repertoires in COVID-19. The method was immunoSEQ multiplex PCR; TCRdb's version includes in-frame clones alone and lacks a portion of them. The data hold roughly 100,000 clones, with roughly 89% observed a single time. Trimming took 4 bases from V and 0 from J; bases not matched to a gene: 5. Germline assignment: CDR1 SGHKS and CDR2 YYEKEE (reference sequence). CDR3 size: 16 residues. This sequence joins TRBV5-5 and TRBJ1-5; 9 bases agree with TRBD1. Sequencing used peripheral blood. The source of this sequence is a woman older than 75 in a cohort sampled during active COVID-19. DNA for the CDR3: TGTGCCAGCAGCCCAGACAGGGGGTATAGCAATCAGCCCCAGCATTTT. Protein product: CASSPDRGYSNQPQHF.